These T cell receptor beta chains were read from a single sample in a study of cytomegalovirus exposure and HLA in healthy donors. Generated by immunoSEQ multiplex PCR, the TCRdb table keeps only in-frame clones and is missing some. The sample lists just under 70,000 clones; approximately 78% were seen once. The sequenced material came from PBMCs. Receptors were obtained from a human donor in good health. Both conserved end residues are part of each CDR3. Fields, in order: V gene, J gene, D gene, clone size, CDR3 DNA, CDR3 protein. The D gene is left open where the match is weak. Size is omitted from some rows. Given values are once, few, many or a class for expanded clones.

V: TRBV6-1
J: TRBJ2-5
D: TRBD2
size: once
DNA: TGTGCCAGCAATCTAGCGGGGGGAATAGAGACCCAGTACTTC
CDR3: CASNLAGGIETQYF

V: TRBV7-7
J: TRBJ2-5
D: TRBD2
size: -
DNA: TGTGCTAGCAGCTTAGGAGTAGCGGGCAAAGAGACCCAGTACTTC
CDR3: CASSLGVAGKETQYF

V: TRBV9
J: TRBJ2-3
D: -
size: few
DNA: TGTGCCAGCAGCGTAGAACAGGGTTGGACAGATACGCAGTATTTT
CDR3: CASSVEQGWTDTQYF

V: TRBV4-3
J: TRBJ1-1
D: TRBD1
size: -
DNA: TGCGCCAGCAGCCAAGAGTGGACAGGGGTCACTGAAGCTTTCTTT
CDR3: CASSQEWTGVTEAFF

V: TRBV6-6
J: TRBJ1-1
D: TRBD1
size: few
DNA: TGTGCCAGCATCTTAGGACAGGGGGACCTAGCTTTCTTT
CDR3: CASILGQGDLAFF

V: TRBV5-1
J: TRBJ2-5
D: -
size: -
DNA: TGCGCCAGCAGCTTAGGAGGAGTCCAAGAGACCCAGTACTTC
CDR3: CASSLGGVQETQYF

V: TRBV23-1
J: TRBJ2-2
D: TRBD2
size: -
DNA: TGCGCCAGCAGTCCCACCGGGACTACCGACGGCACCGGGGAGCTGTTTTTT
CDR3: CASSPTGTTDGTGELFF

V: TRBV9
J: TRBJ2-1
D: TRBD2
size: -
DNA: TGTGCCAGCAGCGTCACTAGCGGGGTTGTCGACACTGAGCAGTTCTTC
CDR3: CASSVTSGVVDTEQFF

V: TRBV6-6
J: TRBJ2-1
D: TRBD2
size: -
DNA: TGTGCCAGCACCGGGACTAGCGGGGGGGCAACGTTCTTC
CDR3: CASTGTSGGATFF

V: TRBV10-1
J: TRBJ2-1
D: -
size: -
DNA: TGCGCCAGCAGTGTTGCAGGGTTAATCAATGAGCAGTTCTTC
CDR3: CASSVAGLINEQFF

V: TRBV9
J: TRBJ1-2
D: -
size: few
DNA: TGTGCCAGCAGCGTAGGCGGGGGGCAGGAGTATGGCTACACCTTC
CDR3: CASSVGGGQEYGYTF

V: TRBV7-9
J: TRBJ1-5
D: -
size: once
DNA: TGTGCCAGCAGCTTCTCAGATAGCAATCAGCCCCAGCATTTT
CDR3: CASSFSDSNQPQHF

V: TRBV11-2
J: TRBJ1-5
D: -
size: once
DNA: TGTGCCAGCAGCTTAGACACCGGTATCAATCAGCCCCAGCATTTT
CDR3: CASSLDTGINQPQHF

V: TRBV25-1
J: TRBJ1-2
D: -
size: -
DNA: TGTGCCAGCAGTGACTTAGGACAGCCTTCCTTC
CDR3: CASSDLGQPSF

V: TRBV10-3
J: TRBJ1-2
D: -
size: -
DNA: TGTGCCATCAGATCTGACACCTACCCCGATGGCTACACCTTC
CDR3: CAIRSDTYPDGYTF

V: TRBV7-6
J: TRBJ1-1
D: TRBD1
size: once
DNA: TGTGCCAGCAGCCCGCGACAGGGGGCAGTAGACACTGAAGCTTTCTTT
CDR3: CASSPRQGAVDTEAFF

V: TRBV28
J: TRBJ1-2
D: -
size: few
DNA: TGTGCCAGCAGTTTATTTACGGTTCAATATGGCTACACCTTC
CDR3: CASSLFTVQYGYTF

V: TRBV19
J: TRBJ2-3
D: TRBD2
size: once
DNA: TGTGCCAGTAGTCTTAGCGGGGGGGCCCCGGATACGCAGTATTTT
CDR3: CASSLSGGAPDTQYF

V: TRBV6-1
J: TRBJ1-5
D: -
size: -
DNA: TGTGCCAGCAGTGGACAGTTAGGGCAGGGTAGCAATCAGCCCCAGCATTTT
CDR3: CASSGQLGQGSNQPQHF

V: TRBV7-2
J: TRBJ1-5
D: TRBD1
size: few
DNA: TGTGCCAGCAGCTCGCCCCGCACAGGGGGCTGGGGTAGCAATCAGCCCCAGCATTTT
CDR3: CASSSPRTGGWGSNQPQHF

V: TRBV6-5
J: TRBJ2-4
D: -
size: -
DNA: TGTGCCAGCAGATCACCGGGACACCAAATTCAGTACTTC
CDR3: CASRSPGHQIQYF

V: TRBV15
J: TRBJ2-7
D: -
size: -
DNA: TGTGCCACCAGCAGAGATACGGGGTCTCAGGTCTTC
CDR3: CATSRDTGSQVF

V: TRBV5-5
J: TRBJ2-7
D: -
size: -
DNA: TGTGCCAGCAGCGGGCGGGGCTGGAGCTCCTACGAGCAGTACTTC
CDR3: CASSGRGWSSYEQYF

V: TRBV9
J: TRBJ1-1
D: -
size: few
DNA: TGTGCCAGCAGCATAGAGGGACAGAACACTGAAGCTTTCTTT
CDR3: CASSIEGQNTEAFF

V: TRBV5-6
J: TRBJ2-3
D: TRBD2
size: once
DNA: TGTGCCAGCACCGAACCGCCCGGGGGGACGCAGTATTTT
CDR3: CASTEPPGGTQYF

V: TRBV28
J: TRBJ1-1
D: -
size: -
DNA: TGTGCCAGCAGTTTAGAGGGGAGGGGTGATGACACTGAAGCTTTCTTT
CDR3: CASSLEGRGDDTEAFF

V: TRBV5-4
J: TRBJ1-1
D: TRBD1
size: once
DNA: TGTGTCTTTTCGAGGGACAGGGGCACGCGCACTGAAGCTTTCTTT
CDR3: CVFSRDRGTRTEAFF

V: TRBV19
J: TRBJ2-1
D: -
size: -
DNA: TGTGCCAGTAGTGTGCCGGGAAGCTCCTACAATGAGCAGTTCTTC
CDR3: CASSVPGSSYNEQFF

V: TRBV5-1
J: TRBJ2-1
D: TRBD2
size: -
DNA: TGCGCCAGCAGCCTCGGACTAGCGGGGGGTTCTCCCTACAATGAGCAGTTCTTC
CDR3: CASSLGLAGGSPYNEQFF

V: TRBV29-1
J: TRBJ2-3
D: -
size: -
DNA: TGCAGCGTGGCCCGGGACTTAGCCGCAGATACGCAGTATTTT
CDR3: CSVARDLAADTQYF

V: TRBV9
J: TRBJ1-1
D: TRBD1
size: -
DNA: TGTGCCAGCAGCGTAGCGGACAGGGTGACGTTGAACACTGAAGCTTTCTTT
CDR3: CASSVADRVTLNTEAFF

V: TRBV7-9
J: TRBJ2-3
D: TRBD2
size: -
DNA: TGTGCCAGCAGCCGCAGGAGCGGGGGCACAGATACGCAGTATTTT
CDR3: CASSRRSGGTDTQYF

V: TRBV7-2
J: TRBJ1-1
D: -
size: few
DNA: TGTGCCAGCACTCCCGGGGCGAGGCCCGGGGGGACTGAAGCTTTCTTT
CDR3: CASTPGARPGGTEAFF

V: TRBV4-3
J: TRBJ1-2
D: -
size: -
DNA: TGCGCCAGCAGCCAAGATGGCGGGGAAGCTAACTATGGCTACACCTTC
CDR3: CASSQDGGEANYGYTF

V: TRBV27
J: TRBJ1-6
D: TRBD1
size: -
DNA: TGTGCCAGCAGTTTAAATCCGACAGGGGTTAATTCACCCCTCCACTTT
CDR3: CASSLNPTGVNSPLHF

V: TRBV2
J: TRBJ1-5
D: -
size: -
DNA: TGTGCCAGCAAACGAACTCTTCTACTGCCCCAGCATTTT
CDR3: CASKRTLLLPQHF

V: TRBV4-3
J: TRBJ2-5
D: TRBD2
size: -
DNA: TGCGCCAGCAGCCAAGATTGGGCGGGGGAGGAGGGAGAGACCCAGTACTTC
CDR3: CASSQDWAGEEGETQYF

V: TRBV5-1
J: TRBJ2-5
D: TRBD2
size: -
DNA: TGCGCCAGCACGGGGACTAGCGGGGGGACAACGACCCAGTACTTC
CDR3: CASTGTSGGTTTQYF

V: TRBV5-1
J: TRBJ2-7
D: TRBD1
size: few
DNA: TGCGCCAGCAGCTTAACAGGGGGCACCTCTCTTTACGAGCAGTACTTC
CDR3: CASSLTGGTSLYEQYF

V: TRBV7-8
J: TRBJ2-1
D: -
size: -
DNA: TGTGCCAGCGGTCGGGGTCAAGCACGCGGTGAGCAGTTCTTC
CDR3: CASGRGQARGEQFF

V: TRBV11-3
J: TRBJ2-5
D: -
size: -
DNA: TGTGCCAGCAGCCTGGGAGTCCGGGCCAAAGTTGGTGGGGAGACCCAGTACTTC
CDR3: CASSLGVRAKVGGETQYF

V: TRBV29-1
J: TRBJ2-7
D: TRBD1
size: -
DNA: TGCAGCGTCATGGGACAGATCTACGAGCAGTACTTC
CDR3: CSVMGQIYEQYF

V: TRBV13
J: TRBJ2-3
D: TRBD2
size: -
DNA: TGTGCCAGCAGCTTACGAGCGGGGGCTATGACAGATACGCAGTATTTT
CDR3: CASSLRAGAMTDTQYF

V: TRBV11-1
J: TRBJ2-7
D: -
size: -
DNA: TGTGCCAGCAGCTTAGATCGGTCTCCCGAGCAGTACTTC
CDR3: CASSLDRSPEQYF

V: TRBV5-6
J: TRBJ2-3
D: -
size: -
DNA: TGTGCCAGCAGCCCGGGGGGCCGTTTAGCCGATACGCAGTATTTT
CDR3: CASSPGGRLADTQYF